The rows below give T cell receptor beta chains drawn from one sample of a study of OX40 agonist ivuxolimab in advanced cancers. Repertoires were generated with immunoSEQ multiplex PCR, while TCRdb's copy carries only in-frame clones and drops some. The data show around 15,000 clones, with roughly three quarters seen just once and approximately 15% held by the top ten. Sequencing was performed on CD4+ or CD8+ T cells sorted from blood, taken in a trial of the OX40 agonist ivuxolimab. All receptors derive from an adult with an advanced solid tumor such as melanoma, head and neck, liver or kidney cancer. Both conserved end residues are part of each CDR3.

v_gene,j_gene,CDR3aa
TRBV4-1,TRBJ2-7,CASSPLLGSTYEQYF
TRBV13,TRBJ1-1,CASDGLMNTEAFF
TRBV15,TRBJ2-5,CATSRDSRAQETQYF
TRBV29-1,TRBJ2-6,CSVAGDSGANVLTF
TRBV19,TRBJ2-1,CASSPSRIYEQFF
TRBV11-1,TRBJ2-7,CASSLGGNRYEQYF
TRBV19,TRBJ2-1,CATARQGANEQFF
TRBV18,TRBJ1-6,CASSPGPSRLPLHF
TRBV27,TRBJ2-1,CASRQGYNEQFF
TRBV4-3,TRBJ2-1,CASSQLAAYNEQFF
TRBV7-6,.,CASSLVQPPSSYEQYF
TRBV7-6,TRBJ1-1,CASSPQWGGEAFF
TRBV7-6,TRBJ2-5,CASSHVDGGDQETQYF
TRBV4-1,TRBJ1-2,CASSQELQGGQVLNYGYTF
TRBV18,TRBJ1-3,CASSPTGGSRHTIYF
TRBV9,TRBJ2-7,CASSPGQGIFYEQYF
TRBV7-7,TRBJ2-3,CASSSADTQYF
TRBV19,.,CASSGLAAGELFF
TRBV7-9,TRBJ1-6,CASSHGRSNSPLHF
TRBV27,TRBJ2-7,CASVGTAYEQYF
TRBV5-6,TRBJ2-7,CASSSISSYEQYF
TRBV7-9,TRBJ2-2,CASTRGEELFF
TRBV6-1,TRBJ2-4,CASSETAGLAKNIQYF
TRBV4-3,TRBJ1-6,CASSQDSSYNSPLHF
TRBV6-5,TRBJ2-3,CASSDPGADTQYF
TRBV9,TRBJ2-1,CASSRLAARYNEQFF
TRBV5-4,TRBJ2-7,CASSLARSYEQYF
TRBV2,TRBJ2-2,CASSERQGFTGELFF
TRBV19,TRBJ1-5,CASSMGDIGAQHF
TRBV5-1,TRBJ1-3,CARALDTIYF
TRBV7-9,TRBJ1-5,CASSLGNQPQHF
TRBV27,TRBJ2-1,CASRSGWNNEQFF
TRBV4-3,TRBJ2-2,CASNVGFNTGELFF
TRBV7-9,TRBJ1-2,CASSPSGELYGYTF
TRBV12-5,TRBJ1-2,CASGIPGTAYGYTF
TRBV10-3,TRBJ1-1,CAISEGQMNTEAFF
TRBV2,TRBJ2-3,CASRSGTSVDTQYF
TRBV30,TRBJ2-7,CAWSGSEQYF
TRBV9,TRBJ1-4,CASSAPPDRGNEKLFF
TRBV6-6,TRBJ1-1,CAGQTNTEAFF
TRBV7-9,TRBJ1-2,CASSLEGSGIYGYTF
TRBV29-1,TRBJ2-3,CSVDRTSGSTDTQYF
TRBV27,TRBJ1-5,CASSLGSHQPQHF
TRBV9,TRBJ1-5,CASSVGGIQPQHF
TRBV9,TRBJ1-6,CASSERVSSYNSPLHF
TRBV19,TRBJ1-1,CASSIDAGWNTEAFF
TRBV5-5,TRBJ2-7,CASSLAPTYEQYF
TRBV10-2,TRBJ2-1,CASKKGLAGKNEQFF
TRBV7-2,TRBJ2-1,CASSLELANEQFF
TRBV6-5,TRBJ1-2,CASSYSGSDRYGYTF
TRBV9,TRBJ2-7,CASSVGGTGLEQYF
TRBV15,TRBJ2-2,CATSQGRTGELFF
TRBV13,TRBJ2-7,CASSSRDRVGEQYF
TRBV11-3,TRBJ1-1,CASSFPLGGARTEAFF
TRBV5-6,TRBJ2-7,CASSAGTSSYEQYF
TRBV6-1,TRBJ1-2,CAVPQEGSYGYTF
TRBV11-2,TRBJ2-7,CASSLAIEYEQYF
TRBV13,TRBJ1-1,CASSEGQGNTEAFF
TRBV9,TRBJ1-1,CASSVGGDTEAFF
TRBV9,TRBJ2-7,CASSVDVSSYEQYF